The T cell receptor beta chain described here comes from a study of human T cells and chemical hapten exposure. Overall study context: A 2 cm by 2 cm inner upper arm patch received 2% DPC for sensitization.

TCRdb reanalysed the RACE reads using MiXCR and keeps one entry per CDR3 protein. The sample yields over 85,000 distinct CDR3 sequences, 7.5% to 10% seen once. Time point in this sample: patch test 2, 6 weeks after DPC sensitization. Stated treatment: therapeutic diphenylcyclopropenone sensitization with weekly scalp DPC. Patches went on only after blood had been drawn each time. Donors were 18 to 70-year-old alopecia patients suitable for DPC. The trim removed 2 bases at V and 6 bases at J, leaving 4 bases unmatched. The germline gives CDR1 MDHEN, CDR2 SYDVKM. The CDR3 runs 13 residues. With regard to this clonotype: What it binds is unknown.

The study's findings and limits: PT1 expanded TCR counts and patch test score were linked, and their correlation was positive.

The sequences come from whole blood, collected in connection with sensitization to the hapten diphenylcyclopropenone (DPC). This receptor was obtained from a woman aged 35 to 49 with alopecia areata. Some clones in this sample may be carry-over from other donors' samples. The J gene is TRBJ2-7, the V gene TRBV28; 7 bases line up with TRBD1. The CDR3, as DNA: TGTGCCAGCAGTTTAGGGACAGTCGGCGAGCAGTACTTC. Amino acids: CASSLGTVGEQYF.